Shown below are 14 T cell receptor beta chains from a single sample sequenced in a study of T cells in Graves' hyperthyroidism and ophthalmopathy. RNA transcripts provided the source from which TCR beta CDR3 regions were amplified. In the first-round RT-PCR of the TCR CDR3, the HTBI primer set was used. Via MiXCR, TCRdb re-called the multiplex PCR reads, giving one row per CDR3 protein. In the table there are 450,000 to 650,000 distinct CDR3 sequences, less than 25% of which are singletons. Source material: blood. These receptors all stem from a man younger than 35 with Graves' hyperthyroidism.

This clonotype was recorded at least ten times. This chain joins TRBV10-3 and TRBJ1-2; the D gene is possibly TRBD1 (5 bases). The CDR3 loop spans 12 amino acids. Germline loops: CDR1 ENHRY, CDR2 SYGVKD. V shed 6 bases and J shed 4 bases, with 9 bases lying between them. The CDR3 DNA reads TGTGCCATCAGGGACACCGGCTATGGCTACACCTTC. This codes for CAIRDTGYGYTF.

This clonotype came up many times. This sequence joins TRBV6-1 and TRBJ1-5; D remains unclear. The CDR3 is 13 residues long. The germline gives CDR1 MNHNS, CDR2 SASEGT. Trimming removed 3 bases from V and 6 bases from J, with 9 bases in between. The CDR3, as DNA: TGTGCCAGCAGTGAGCACCCGGGTCAGCCCCAGCATTTT. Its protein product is CASSEHPGQPQHF.

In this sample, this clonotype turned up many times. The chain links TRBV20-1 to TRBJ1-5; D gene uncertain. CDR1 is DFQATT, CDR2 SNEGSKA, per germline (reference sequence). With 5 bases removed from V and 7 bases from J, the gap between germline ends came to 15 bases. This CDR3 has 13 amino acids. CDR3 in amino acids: CSAPLGVGQPQHF. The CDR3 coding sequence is TGCAGTGCTCCTCTCGGGGTAGGACAGCCCCAGCATTTT.

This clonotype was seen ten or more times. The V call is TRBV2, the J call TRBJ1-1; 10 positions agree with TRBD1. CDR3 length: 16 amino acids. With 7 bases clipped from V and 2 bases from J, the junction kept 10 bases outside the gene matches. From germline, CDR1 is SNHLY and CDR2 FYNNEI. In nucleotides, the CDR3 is TGTGCCAGCATTCTTGGGTGGGACAGGGGCAACACTGAAGCTTTCTTT. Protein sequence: CASILGWDRGNTEAFF. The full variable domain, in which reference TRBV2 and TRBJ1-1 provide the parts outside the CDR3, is EPEVTQTPSHQVTQMGQEVILRCVPISNHLYFYWYRQILGQKVEFLVSFYNNEISEKSEIFDDQFSVERPDGSNFTLKIRSTKLEDSAMYFCASILGWDRGNTEAFFGQGTRLTVV.

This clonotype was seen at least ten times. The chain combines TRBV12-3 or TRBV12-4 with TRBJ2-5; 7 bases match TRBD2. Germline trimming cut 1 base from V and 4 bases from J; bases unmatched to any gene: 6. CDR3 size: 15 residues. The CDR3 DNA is TGTGCCAGCAGTTTAGGAGCGGGGCTGCGAGAGACCCAGTACTTC. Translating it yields CASSLGAGLRETQYF.

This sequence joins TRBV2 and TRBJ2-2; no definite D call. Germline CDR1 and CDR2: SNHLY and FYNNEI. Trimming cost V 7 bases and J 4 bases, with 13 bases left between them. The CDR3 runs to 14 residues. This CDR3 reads CASTSPQATGELFF. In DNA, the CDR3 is TGTGCCAGCACGTCCCCCCAGGCCACCGGGGAGCTGTTTTTT.

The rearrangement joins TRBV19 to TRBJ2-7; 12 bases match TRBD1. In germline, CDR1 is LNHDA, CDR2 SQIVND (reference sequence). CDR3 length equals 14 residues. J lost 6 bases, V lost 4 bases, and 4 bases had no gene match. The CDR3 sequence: CASSTGTGGLEQYF. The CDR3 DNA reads TGTGCCAGTAGTACCGGGACAGGGGGCCTCGAGCAGTACTTC.

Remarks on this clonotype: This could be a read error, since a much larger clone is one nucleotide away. CDR3 sequence reads: CASSSYIRDLVGQPQHF. Here the CDR3 DNA reads TGTGCCAGCAGTTCCTACATCAGGGATCTGGTTGGTCAGCCCCAGCATTTT. The rearrangement uses TRBV12-3 or TRBV12-4 and TRBJ1-5, with D perhaps matching TRBD1 (5 bases). V shed 4 bases and J shed 6 bases, with 22 bases lying between them. This CDR3 is built from 17 residues.

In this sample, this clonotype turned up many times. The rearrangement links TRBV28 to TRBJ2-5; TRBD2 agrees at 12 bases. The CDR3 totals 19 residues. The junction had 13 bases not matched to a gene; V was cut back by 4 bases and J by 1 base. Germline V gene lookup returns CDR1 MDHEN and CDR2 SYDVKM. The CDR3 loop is CASSSTYSMGLAGQETQYF. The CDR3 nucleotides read TGTGCCAGCAGTTCTACCTACTCGATGGGACTAGCGGGCCAAGAGACCCAGTACTTC.

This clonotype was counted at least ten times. The CDR3 DNA follows: TGTGCCAGCAGTGAGGGGAGCTATGGCTACACCTTC. Its translation: CASSEGSYGYTF. J is TRBJ1-2 and V is TRBV2; D unclear. From germline, CDR1 is SNHLY and CDR2 FYNNEI. Trimming removed 3 bases from V and 4 bases from J, with 6 bases in between. CDR3 length equals 12 residues.

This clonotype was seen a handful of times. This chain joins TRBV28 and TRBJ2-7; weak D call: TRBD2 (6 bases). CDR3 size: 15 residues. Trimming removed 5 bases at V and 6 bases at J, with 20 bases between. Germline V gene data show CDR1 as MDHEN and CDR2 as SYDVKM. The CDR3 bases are TGTGCCAGCAGTAGTTGGGGACTGCCACTGGGCGAGCAGTACTTC. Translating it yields CASSSWGLPLGEQYF.

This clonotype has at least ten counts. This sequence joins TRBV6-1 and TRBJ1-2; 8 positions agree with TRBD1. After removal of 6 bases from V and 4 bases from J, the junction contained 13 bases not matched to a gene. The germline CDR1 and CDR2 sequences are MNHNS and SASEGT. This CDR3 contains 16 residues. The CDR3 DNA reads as TGTGCCAGCAGCGAAATTGCAGGGGGCTGGGGCTATGGCTACACCTTC. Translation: CASSEIAGGWGYGYTF.

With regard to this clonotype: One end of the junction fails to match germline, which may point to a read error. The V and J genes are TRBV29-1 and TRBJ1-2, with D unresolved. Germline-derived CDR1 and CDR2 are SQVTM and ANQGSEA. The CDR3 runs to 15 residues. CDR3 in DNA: TGCAGCGTTAAAGAGGGATCTGGGGAGAACTATGGCTACACCTTC. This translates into CSVKEGSGENYGYTF.

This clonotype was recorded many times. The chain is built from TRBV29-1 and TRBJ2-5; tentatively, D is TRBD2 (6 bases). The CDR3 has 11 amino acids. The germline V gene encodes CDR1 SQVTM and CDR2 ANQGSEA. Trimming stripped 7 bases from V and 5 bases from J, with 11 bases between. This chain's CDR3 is CSAGGEETQYF. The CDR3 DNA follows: TGCAGCGCGGGCGGGGAGGAGACCCAGTACTTC.